The rows below give T cell receptor beta chains drawn from one sample of a study of CD8 T cells in ankylosing spondylitis. TCRdb re-called the 5' RACE reads through MiXCR, storing one row per CDR3 protein. Of 670,000 or so distinct CDR3 sequences listed, 15% to 20% are singletons. Input material: blood, either unsorted or a sorted T cell fraction (not recorded which). These receptors came from a male donor with ankylosing spondylitis. Both conserved end residues are part of each CDR3. A D gene is named only where the DNA matches it firmly. The size entry is marked missing in some rows and otherwise reads once, few, many or a size class.

clone size: -; V gene: TRBV20-1; J gene: TRBJ2-7; D gene: -; CDR3 protein: CSAWDKSYEQYF; CDR3 DNA: TGCAGTGCTTGGGACAAGAGCTACGAGCAGTACTTC
clone size: -; V gene: TRBV6-2/TRBV6-3; J gene: TRBJ2-2; D gene: TRBD1; CDR3 protein: CASTKGQGSNTGELFF; CDR3 DNA: TGTGCCAGCACCAAAGGACAGGGCTCAAACACCGGGGAGCTGTTTTTT
clone size: few; V gene: TRBV12-3/TRBV12-4; J gene: TRBJ2-3; D gene: -; CDR3 protein: CASSPLGGPPDTQYF; CDR3 DNA: TGTGCCAGCAGTCCCCTCGGGGGGCCGCCTGATACGCAGTATTTT
clone size: few; V gene: TRBV3-1; J gene: TRBJ1-6; D gene: -; CDR3 protein: CASSQGLVLNSPLHF; CDR3 DNA: TGTGCCAGCAGCCAAGGACTAGTTTTGAATTCACCCCTCCACTTT
clone size: -; V gene: TRBV2; J gene: TRBJ2-1; D gene: -; CDR3 protein: CASRQGQSGEQFF; CDR3 DNA: TGTGCCAGCAGACAAGGACAGTCGGGTGAGCAGTTCTTC
clone size: -; V gene: TRBV20-1; J gene: TRBJ2-3; D gene: -; CDR3 protein: CSARDGGSTTDTQYF; CDR3 DNA: TGCAGTGCTAGAGATGGGGGTTCAACAACAGATACGCAGTATTTT
clone size: few; V gene: TRBV4-1; J gene: TRBJ1-5; D gene: TRBD1; CDR3 protein: CASSAGTASNQPQHF; CDR3 DNA: TGCGCCAGCAGCGCAGGGACAGCGAGCAATCAGCCCCAGCATTTT
clone size: few; V gene: TRBV4-2; J gene: TRBJ1-1; D gene: TRBD1; CDR3 protein: CASSQRQGSTEAFF; CDR3 DNA: TGTGCCAGCAGCCAACGACAGGGATCGACTGAAGCTTTCTTT
clone size: -; V gene: TRBV5-4; J gene: TRBJ2-1; D gene: -; CDR3 protein: CASTLPGGSGGEQFF; CDR3 DNA: TGTGCCAGCACCCTCCCCGGGGGTAGCGGAGGTGAGCAGTTCTTC
clone size: few; V gene: TRBV7-9; J gene: TRBJ2-3; D gene: -; CDR3 protein: CASSSGWDSTDTQYF; CDR3 DNA: TGTGCCAGCAGCTCGGGTTGGGACAGCACAGATACGCAGTATTTT
clone size: -; V gene: TRBV5-1; J gene: TRBJ1-1; D gene: -; CDR3 protein: CASSTDGQKLETFF; CDR3 DNA: TGCGCCAGCAGCACAGATGGACAGAAACTTGAGACTTTCTTT
clone size: few; V gene: TRBV4-1; J gene: TRBJ2-5; D gene: -; CDR3 protein: CASSQAQWKTQYF; CDR3 DNA: TGCGCCAGCAGCCAAGCACAATGGAAGACCCAGTACTTC
clone size: many; V gene: TRBV7-2; J gene: TRBJ2-7; D gene: -; CDR3 protein: CASSYAPSDEQYF; CDR3 DNA: TGTGCCAGCAGCTACGCCCCATCGGACGAGCAGTACTTC
clone size: many; V gene: TRBV5-1; J gene: TRBJ2-1; D gene: -; CDR3 protein: CASSFSGTPSSYNEQFF; CDR3 DNA: TGCGCCAGCAGCTTTTCCGGGACACCGAGCTCCTACAATGAGCAGTTCTTC
clone size: many; V gene: TRBV11-2; J gene: TRBJ1-3; D gene: -; CDR3 protein: CASSLVASSGNTIYF; CDR3 DNA: TGTGCCAGCAGCTTGGTAGCTAGCTCTGGAAACACCATATATTTT
clone size: few; V gene: TRBV29-1; J gene: TRBJ2-3; D gene: -; CDR3 protein: CSGGFITDTQYF; CDR3 DNA: TGCAGCGGGGGCTTTATCACAGATACGCAGTATTTT
clone size: -; V gene: TRBV20-1; J gene: TRBJ1-2; D gene: TRBD1; CDR3 protein: CSAPTDRVYGYTF; CDR3 DNA: TGCAGTGCTCCTACCGACAGGGTCTATGGCTACACCTTC
clone size: -; V gene: TRBV27; J gene: TRBJ1-5; D gene: -; CDR3 protein: CAGKAGGREPQHF; CDR3 DNA: TGTGCCGGGAAAGCGGGGGGTCGAGAGCCCCAGCATTTT
clone size: -; V gene: TRBV2; J gene: TRBJ2-2; D gene: -; CDR3 protein: CASSDSRQEKNTGELFF; CDR3 DNA: TGTGCCAGCAGTGACTCGAGGCAGGAGAAGAACACCGGGGAGCTGTTTTTT
clone size: -; V gene: TRBV28; J gene: TRBJ2-7; D gene: TRBD2; CDR3 protein: CASSLWGTSTEQYF; CDR3 DNA: TGTGCCAGCAGTTTATGGGGGACTAGCACCGAGCAGTACTTC
clone size: -; V gene: TRBV6-1; J gene: TRBJ2-6; D gene: TRBD2; CDR3 protein: CASSRLTSGSSGANVLTF; CDR3 DNA: TGTGCCAGCAGTCGGTTGACTAGCGGGAGCTCTGGGGCCAACGTCCTGACTTTC
clone size: -; V gene: TRBV5-1; J gene: TRBJ2-2; D gene: -; CDR3 protein: CASSSYQNTGELFF; CDR3 DNA: TGCGCCAGCAGCTCCTATCAAAACACCGGGGAGCTGTTTTTT
clone size: -; V gene: TRBV5-1; J gene: TRBJ2-3; D gene: TRBD1; CDR3 protein: CASSSSTGGADTQYF; CDR3 DNA: TGCGCCAGCAGCTCCTCGACAGGGGGCGCGGATACGCAGTATTTT